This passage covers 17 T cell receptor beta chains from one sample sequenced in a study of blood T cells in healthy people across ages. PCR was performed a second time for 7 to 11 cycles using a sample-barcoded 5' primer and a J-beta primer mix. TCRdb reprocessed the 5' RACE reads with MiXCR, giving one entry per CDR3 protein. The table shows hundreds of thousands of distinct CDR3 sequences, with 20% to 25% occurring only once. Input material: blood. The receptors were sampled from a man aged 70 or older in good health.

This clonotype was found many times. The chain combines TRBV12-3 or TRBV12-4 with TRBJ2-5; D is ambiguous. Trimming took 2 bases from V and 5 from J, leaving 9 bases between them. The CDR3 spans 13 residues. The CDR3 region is CASSLKAQETQYF. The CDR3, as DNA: TGTGCCAGCAGTTTAAAAGCCCAGGAGACCCAGTACTTC.

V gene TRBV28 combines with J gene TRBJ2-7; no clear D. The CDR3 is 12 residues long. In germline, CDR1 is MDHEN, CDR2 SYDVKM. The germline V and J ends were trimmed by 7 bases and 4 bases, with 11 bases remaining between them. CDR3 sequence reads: CASTRAGYEQYF. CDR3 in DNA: TGTGCCAGCACCCGCGCAGGTTACGAGCAGTACTTC.

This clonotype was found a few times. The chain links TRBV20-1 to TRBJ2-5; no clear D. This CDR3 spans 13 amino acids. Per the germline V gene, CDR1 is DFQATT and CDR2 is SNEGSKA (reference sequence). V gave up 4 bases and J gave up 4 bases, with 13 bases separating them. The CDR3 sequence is CSAMSVYSETQYF. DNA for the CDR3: TGCAGTGCTATGTCTGTGTATTCAGAGACCCAGTACTTC.

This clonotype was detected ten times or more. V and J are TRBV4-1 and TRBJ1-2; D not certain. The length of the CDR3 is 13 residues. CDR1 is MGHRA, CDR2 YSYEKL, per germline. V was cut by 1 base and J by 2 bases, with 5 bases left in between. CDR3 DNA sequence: TGCGCCAGCAGCCAAGTCAGGAACTATGGCTACACCTTC. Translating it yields CASSQVRNYGYTF.

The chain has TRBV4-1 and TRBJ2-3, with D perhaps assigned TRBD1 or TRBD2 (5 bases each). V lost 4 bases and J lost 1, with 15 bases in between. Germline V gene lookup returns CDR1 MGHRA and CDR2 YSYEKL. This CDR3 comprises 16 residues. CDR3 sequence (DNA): TGCGCCAGCAGCCCTCGCGCTGGGGGTCGCACAGATACGCAGTATTTT. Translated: CASSPRAGGRTDTQYF.

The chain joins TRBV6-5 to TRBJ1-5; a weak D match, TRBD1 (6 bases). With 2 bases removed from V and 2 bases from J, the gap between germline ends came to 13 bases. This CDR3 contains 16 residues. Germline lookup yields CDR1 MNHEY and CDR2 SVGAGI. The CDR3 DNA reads TGTGCCAGCAGTTACGGGACACCCACGGGCAATCAGCCCCAGCATTTT. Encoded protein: CASSYGTPTGNQPQHF.

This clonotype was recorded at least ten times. CDR3 nucleotide sequence: TGCGCCAGCAGCCAAGGGGTTTCGGCCGAGTCATTTCTCCACGAGCAGTACTTC. Its protein is CASSQGVSAESFLHEQYF. The chain recombines TRBV4-1 with TRBJ2-7; D unresolved. Germline CDR1 MGHRA, CDR2 YSYEKL. Trimming pared 1 base from V and 5 bases from J, leaving 24 bases between. The CDR3 runs to 18 residues.

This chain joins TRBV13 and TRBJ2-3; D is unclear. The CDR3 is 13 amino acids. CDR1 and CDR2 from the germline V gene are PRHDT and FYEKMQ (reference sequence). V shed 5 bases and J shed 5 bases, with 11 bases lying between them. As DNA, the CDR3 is TGTGCCAGCAGCCCAGAGGTGGGAGATACGCAGTATTTT. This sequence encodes CASSPEVGDTQYF.

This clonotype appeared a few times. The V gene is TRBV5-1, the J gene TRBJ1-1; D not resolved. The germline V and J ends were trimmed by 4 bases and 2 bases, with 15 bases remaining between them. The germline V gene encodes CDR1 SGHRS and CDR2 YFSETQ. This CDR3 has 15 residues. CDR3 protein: CASSQRAGENTEAFF. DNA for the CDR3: TGCGCCAGCAGCCAGAGGGCAGGAGAAAACACTGAAGCTTTCTTT.

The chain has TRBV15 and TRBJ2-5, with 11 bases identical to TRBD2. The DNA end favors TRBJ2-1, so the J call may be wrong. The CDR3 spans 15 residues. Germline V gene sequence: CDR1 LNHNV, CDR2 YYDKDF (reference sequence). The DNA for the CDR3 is TGTGCCACCAGCGACACTAGCGGGAGATACAATGAGCAGTTCTTC. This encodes CATSDTSGRYNEQFF.

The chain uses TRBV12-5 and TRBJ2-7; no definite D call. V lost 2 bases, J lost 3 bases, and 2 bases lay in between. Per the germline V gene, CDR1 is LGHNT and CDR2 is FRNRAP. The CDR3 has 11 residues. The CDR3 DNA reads TGTGCTAGTGGTTTGAACTACGAGCAGTACTTC. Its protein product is CASGLNYEQYF.

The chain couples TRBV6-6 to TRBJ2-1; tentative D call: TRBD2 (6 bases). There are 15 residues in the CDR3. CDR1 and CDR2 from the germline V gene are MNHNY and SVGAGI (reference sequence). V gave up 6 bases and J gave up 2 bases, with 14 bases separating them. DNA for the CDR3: TGTGCCAGCAGCTTCCTAGCGTACCCCTACAATGAGCAGTTCTTC. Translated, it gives CASSFLAYPYNEQFF.

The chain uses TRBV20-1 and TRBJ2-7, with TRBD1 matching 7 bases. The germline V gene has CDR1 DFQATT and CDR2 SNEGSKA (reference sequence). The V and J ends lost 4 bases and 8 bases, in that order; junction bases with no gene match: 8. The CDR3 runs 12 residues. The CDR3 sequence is CSATGTVRQQYF. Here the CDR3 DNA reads TGCAGTGCTACTGGGACAGTGCGGCAGCAGTACTTC.

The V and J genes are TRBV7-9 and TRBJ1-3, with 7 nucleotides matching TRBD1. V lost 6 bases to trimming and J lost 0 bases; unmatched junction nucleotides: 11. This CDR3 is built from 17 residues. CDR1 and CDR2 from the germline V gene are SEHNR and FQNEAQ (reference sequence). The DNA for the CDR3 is TGTGCCAGCAGTCGTGTGCGGGACAGAAGCTCTGGAAACACCATATATTTT. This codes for CASSRVRDRSSGNTIYF. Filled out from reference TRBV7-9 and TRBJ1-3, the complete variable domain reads DTGVSQNPRHKITKRGQNVTFRCDPISEHNRLYWYRQTLGQGPEFLTYFQNEAQLEKSRLLSDRFSAERPKGSFSTLEIQRTEQGDSAMYLCASSRVRDRSSGNTIYFGEGSWLTVV.

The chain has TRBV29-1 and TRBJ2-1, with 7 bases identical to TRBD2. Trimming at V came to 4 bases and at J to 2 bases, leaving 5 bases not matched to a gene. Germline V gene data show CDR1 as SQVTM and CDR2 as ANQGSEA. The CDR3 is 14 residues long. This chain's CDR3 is CSVGRGRAYNEQFF. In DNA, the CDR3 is TGCAGCGTTGGGCGAGGGAGGGCCTACAATGAGCAGTTCTTC.

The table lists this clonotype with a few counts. The CDR3 DNA reads TGTGCCAGCAGCTCTACGCTGGTTGTGGGGAACGAGCAGTACTTC. As protein: CASSSTLVVGNEQYF. V and J are TRBV7-3 and TRBJ2-7; D gene uncertain. The germline gives CDR1 SGHTA, CDR2 FQGTGA. V shed 4 bases and J shed 5 bases, with 18 bases lying between them. The CDR3 spans 15 residues.

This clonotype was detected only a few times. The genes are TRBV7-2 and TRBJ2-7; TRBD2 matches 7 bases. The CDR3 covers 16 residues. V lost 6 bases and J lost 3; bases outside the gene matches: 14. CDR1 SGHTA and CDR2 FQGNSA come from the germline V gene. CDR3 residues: CASSGGRPGLSYEQYF. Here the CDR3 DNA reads TGTGCCAGCAGTGGGGGAAGACCGGGACTAAGCTACGAGCAGTACTTC. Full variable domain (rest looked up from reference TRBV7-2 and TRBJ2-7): GAGVSQSPSNKVTEKGKDVELRCDPISGHTALYWYRQSLGQGLEFLIYFQGNSAPDKSGLPSDRFSAERTGGSVSTLTIQRTQQEDSAVYLCASSGGRPGLSYEQYFGPGTRLTVT.